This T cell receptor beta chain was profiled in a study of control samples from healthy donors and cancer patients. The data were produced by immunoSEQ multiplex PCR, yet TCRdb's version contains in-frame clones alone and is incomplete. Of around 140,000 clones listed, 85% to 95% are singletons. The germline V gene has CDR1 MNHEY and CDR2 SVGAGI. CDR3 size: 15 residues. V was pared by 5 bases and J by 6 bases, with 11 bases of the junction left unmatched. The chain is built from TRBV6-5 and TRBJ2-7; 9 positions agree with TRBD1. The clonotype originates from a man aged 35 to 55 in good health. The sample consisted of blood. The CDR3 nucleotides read TGTGCCAGCAGTCTCACGGACAGGGGAATGCCCGAGCAGTACTTC. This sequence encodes CASSLTDRGMPEQYF.